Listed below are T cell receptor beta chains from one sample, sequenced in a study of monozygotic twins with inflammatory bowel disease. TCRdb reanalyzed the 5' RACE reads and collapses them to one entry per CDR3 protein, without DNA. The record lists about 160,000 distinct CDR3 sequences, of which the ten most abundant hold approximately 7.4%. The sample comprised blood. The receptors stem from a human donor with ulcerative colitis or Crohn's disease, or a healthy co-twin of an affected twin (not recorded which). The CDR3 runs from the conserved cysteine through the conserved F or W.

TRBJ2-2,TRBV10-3,CAISPQGTPMNTGELFF
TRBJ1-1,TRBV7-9,CASSLNRVKNTEAFF
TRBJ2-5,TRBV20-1,CSARGARGTSIKTQYF
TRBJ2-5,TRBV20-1,CSAISPGAGQYF
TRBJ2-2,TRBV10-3,CAISEQGGNSGELFF
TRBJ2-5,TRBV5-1,CASANRGLGQETQYF
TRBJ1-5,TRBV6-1,CASSVEGASQPQHF
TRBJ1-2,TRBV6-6,CASSYLAGGGGYTF
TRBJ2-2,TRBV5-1,CASSSPEKANTGELFF
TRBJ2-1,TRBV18,CASSPRPGGSNEQFF
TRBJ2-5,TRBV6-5,CASSYSKGIRETQYF